This is a list of T cell receptor beta chains from one sample in a study of blood T cells in healthy people across ages. TCRdb recomputed calls from the 5' RACE reads with MiXCR, one row per CDR3 protein. The sample includes about 570,000 distinct CDR3 sequences, 27% of them seen just once. The sequencing sample was made of blood. These receptors came from an older woman in good health. CDR3s include the opening cysteine and the closing phenylalanine or tryptophan.

TRBJ2-5,TRBV6-5,14,CASSRGDKLFEQYF
TRBJ2-2,TRBV29-1,14,CSVIPRRETGELFF
TRBJ2-2,TRBV4-1,17,CASSPAEVAANTGELFF
TRBJ2-3,TRBV20-1,14,CSARAGGSTDTQYF
TRBJ1-2,TRBV29-1,13,CSVAGGAVYGYTF
TRBJ2-6,TRBV4-2,19,CASSQAVGTDLSGANVLTF
TRBJ1-4,TRBV5-1,15,CASSPGVGGNEKLFF
TRBJ1-1,TRBV30,13,CAWAGLTNTEAFF
TRBJ1-2,TRBV6-1,17,CASSMSVGTAPRRGYTF
TRBJ2-3,TRBV7-7,16,CASSPGLAGGADTQYF
TRBJ2-5,TRBV5-1,12,CACSLVKETQYF
TRBJ2-1,TRBV5-1,15,CASSLVREPYNEQFF
TRBJ1-1,TRBV29-1,14,CSVGRGQPNTEAFF
TRBJ2-2,TRBV3-1,14,CASSPPRSGGELFF
TRBJ1-6,TRBV12-3/TRBV12-4,12,CATRGPNSPLHF
TRBJ2-4,TRBV7-2,13,CASSLVGGNIQYF
-,TRBV12-3/TRBV12-4,15,CASSPTGQIYNEQFF
TRBJ1-4,TRBV7-9,14,CASSLTSMNEKLFF
TRBJ2-7,TRBV18,15,CASHDTGGTPYEQYF
TRBJ1-2,TRBV5-1,15,CASSSRAGAGYGYTF
TRBJ2-2,TRBV7-6,13,CASSEWNTGELFF
TRBJ1-4,TRBV7-8,15,CASSTRRGRNEKLFF
TRBJ2-7,TRBV20-1,14,CSARDTGSAYEQYF
TRBJ1-4,TRBV3-1,14,CASSQRQGDEKLFF
TRBJ2-7,TRBV7-9,14,CASSVQGNSYEQYF
TRBJ2-2,TRBV6-2/TRBV6-3,17,CASSRLLDRGHIGELFF
TRBJ1-2,TRBV24-1,13,CATSAGQGRGYTF
TRBJ1-5,TRBV16,15,CASSQIGEDHQPQHF
TRBJ2-2,TRBV7-9,15,CASSLRVLNTGELFF
TRBJ2-5,TRBV20-1,13,CSARSGDQETQYF
TRBJ2-2,TRBV4-3,16,CASSRSGGIGPGELFF
TRBJ2-5,TRBV11-1,14,CASSFGTAKETQYF
TRBJ2-5,TRBV5-1,14,CASSFGAGEETQYF
-,TRBV18,14,CASSPNRASYEQYF
TRBJ2-5,TRBV29-1,13,CSVGFVAGKTQYF
TRBJ1-4,TRBV24-1,17,CATSGGSPQATNEKLFF
TRBJ1-1,TRBV21-1,9,CASSLEAFF
TRBJ1-2,TRBV20-1,12,CSAGQAHYGYTF
TRBJ2-5,TRBV6-2/TRBV6-3,17,CASSRRGATFNLETQYF
TRBJ1-2,TRBV5-1,15,CASSTGLAGNYGYTF
TRBJ1-4,TRBV14,14,CASSQEGFSRKLFF
TRBJ2-7,TRBV20-1,13,CSARVGALNEQYF
TRBJ1-4,TRBV6-2/TRBV6-3,16,CASSYSYGGSNEKLFF
TRBJ2-5,TRBV5-1,16,CASSSGLAGSQETQYF
TRBJ2-3,TRBV5-6,15,CASSFSGINTDTQYF
TRBJ1-1,TRBV6-5,13,CASSYKRVARAFF
TRBJ1-1,TRBV19,15,CASSPRTVMNTEAFF